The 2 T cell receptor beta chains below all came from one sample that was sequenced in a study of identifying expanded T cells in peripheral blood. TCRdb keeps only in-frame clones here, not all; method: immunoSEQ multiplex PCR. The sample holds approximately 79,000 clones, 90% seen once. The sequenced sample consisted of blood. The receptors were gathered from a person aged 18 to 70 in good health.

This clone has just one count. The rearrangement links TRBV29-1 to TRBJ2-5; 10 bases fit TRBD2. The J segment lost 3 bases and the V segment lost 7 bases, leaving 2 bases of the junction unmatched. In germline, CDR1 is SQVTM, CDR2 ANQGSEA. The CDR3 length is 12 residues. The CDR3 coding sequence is TGCAGCGCCGGGACTAGCGAAGAGACCCAGTACTTC. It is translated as CSAGTSEETQYF. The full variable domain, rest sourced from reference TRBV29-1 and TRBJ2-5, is SAVISQKPSRDICQRGTSLTIQCQVDSQVTMMFWYRQQPGQSLTLIATANQGSEATYESGFVIDKFPISRPNLTFSTLTVSNMSPEDSSIYLCSAGTSEETQYFGPGTRLLVL.

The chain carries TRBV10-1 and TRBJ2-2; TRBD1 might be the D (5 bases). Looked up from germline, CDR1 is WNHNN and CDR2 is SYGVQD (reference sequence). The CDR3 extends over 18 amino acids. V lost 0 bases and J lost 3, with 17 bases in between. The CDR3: CASSESKRGGPYTGELFF. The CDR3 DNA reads TGCGCCAGCAGTGAGTCGAAAAGGGGTGGCCCCTACACCGGGGAGCTGTTTTTT.